This T cell receptor beta chain came from a study of cytomegalovirus exposure and HLA in healthy donors. As for this clone: The antigen remains undetermined.

Overall study results and limits: A few CMV-associated chains proved CMV antigen-specific in vitro. Fewer N-insertions (relative to the roughly 630-donor mean) were reportedly seen in an Asian-associated ancestry cluster in a later analysis. It was in a later analysis that TCR association rates were seen to vary by HLA locus, highest for DRB1 and lowest for HLA-C. The study recorded around 160 TCR beta chains that were cytomegalovirus-associated.

PCR primers comprised 60 Vbeta and 13 Jbeta primers. Sequencing used immunoSEQ multiplex PCR; TCRdb keeps in-frame clones, though not all of them. The sample has around 99,000 clones, over 75% seen once. V gave up 6 bases and J gave up 2 bases, with 21 bases separating them. Germline CDR1 MNHEY, CDR2 SMNVEV (reference sequence). This CDR3 region has 17 residues. This TCR was recovered from a man aged 35 to 55 in good health and CMV-seronegative. The chain combines TRBV27 with TRBJ2-3, with D tentatively TRBD2 (5 bases). Sequencing input: PBMCs. The CDR3 nucleotides are TGTGCCAGCAGCCGCGGGCGGGCAGGAACGATCACAGATACGCAGTATTTT. Translated, it gives CASSRGRAGTITDTQYF.